This is a list of T cell receptor beta chains from one sample in a study of shared clonotypes between healthy human individuals. Sequencing was performed with immunoSEQ multiplex PCR; in TCRdb, only in-frame clones are kept and a portion is missing. The sample records some 2.3 million clones, just over 90% being singletons. Specimen: naive CD4+ T cells from PBMCs. These receptors were collected from a man aged 18 to 30 in good health. Some clones in this sample may be carry-over from other donors' samples. Each CDR3 is given without its conserved first and last residue. A D gene is named only where the DNA matches it firmly.

V: TRBV30; D: .; CDR3: AWSPHGAEAF
V: TRBV28; D: .; CDR3: ASSPPGPLGEQY
V: TRBV6-5; D: TRBD2; CDR3: ASSLGLAGVGEQF
V: TRBV7-9; D: TRBD1; CDR3: ASSPLGTAGGETQY
V: TRBV27; D: .; CDR3: ASSLYFVGGGHRYNEQF
V: TRBV28; D: TRBD1; CDR3: ASSSRQGSHNSPLH
V: TRBV28; D: .; CDR3: ASSSPGPTSIKETQY
V: TRBV6-1; D: TRBD1; CDR3: ASSEGSTGDYEQY
V: TRBV5-1; D: TRBD1; CDR3: ASSLAQGRGDYGYT
V: TRBV18; D: TRBD1; CDR3: ASSPPPGGSGANVLT
V: TRBV18; D: .; CDR3: ASSPNIEAF
V: TRBV9; D: TRBD1; CDR3: ASSASGGVAHEQF
V: TRBV28; D: .; CDR3: ASNPTGIGVGYT
V: TRBV15; D: .; CDR3: ATSSTGSAY
V: TRBV7-6; D: .; CDR3: ASSLGGARGGYT
V: TRBV2; D: .; CDR3: ASRVDGYT
V: TRBV7-6; D: TRBD2; CDR3: ASSFIWLAGGLPEVYSEQY
V: TRBV11-2; D: .; CDR3: ASSLQYEQF
V: TRBV19; D: .; CDR3: ASSIPGSAKTQY
V: TRBV7-9; D: .; CDR3: ASSLRQASYNEQF
V: TRBV6-5; D: .; CDR3: ASSYSRVGPYEQY
V: TRBV6-1; D: TRBD1; CDR3: ASTKSGQGGGYT
V: TRBV21-1; D: .; CDR3: ASSKEVRTSRGCGYT
V: TRBV2; D: .; CDR3: ASSLSGSISYEQY
V: TRBV6-1; D: TRBD1; CDR3: ASRHEGNRGREQF
V: TRBV15; D: TRBD1; CDR3: ATHSQGAAATNEKLF
V: TRBV6-5; D: TRBD2; CDR3: ASSFLAGASTDTQY
V: TRBV4-1; D: TRBD2; CDR3: ASSGMGLAGPTSMGTQY
V: TRBV5-1; D: .; CDR3: ASSSGPRRSGNTIY
V: TRBV9; D: .; CDR3: ASSQRGITGELF
V: TRBV7-9; D: TRBD2; CDR3: ASSIAGGQETQY
V: TRBV5-3; D: .; CDR3: ARSLVGLVRYNEQF